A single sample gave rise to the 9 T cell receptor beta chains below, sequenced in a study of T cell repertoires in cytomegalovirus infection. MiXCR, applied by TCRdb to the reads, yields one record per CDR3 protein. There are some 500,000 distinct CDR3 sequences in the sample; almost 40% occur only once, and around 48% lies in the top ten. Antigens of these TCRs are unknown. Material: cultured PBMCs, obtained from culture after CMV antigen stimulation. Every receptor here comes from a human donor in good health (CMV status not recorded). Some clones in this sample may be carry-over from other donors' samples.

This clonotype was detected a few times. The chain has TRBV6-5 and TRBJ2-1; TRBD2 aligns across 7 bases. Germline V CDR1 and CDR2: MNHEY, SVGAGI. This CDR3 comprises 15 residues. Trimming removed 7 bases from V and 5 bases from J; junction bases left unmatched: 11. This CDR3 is CASTPWGGNHNEQFF. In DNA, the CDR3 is TGTGCCAGCACCCCATGGGGGGGGAATCACAATGAGCAGTTCTTC.

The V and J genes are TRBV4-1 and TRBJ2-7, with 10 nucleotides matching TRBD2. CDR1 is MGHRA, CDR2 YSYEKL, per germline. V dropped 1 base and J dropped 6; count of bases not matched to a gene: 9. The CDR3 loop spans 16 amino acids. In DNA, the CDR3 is TGCGCCAGCAGCCAAGCGGCCCTAGCGGGAGTTTTCGAGCAGTACTTC. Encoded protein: CASSQAALAGVFEQYF.

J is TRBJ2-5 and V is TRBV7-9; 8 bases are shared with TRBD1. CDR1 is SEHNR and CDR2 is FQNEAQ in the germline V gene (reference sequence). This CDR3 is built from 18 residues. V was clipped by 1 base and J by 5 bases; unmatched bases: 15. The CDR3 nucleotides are TGTGCCAGCAGCTTAGGGCAAACTTGGACAGGGCGTGAGGAGACCCAGTACTTC. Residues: CASSLGQTWTGREETQYF. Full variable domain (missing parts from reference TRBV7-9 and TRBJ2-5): DTGVSQNPRHKITKRGQNVTFRCDPISEHNRLYWYRQTLGQGPEFLTYFQNEAQLEKSRLLSDRFSAERPKGSFSTLEIQRTEQGDSAMYLCASSLGQTWTGREETQYFGPGTRLLVL.

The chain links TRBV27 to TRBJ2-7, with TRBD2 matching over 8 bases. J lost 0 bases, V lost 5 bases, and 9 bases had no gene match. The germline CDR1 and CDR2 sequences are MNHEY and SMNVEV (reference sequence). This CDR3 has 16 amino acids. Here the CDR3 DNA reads TGTGCCAGCAGTCCTCGTGGAGCGGGGGCCTCCTACGAGCAGTACTTC. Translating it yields CASSPRGAGASYEQYF.

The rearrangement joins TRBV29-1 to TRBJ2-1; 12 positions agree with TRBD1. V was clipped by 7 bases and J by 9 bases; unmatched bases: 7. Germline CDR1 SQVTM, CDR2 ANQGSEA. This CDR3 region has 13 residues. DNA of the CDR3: TGCAGCGGCGGGACAGGGGGCGCGGGTGAGCAGTTCTTC. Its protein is CSGGTGGAGEQFF.

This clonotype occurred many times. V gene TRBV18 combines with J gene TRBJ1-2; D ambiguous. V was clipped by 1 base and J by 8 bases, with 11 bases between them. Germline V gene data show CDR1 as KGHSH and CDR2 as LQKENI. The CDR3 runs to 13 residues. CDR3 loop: CASSPLATPGYTF. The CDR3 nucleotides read TGTGCCAGCTCACCACTCGCGACCCCGGGCTACACCTTC.

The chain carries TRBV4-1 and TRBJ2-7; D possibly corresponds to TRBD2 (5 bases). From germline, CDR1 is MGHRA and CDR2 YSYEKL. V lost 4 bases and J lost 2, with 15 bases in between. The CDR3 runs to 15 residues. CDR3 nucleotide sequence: TGCGCCAGCAGCCCCGGTCCTCTCGGGACCTACGAGCAGTACTTC. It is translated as CASSPGPLGTYEQYF.

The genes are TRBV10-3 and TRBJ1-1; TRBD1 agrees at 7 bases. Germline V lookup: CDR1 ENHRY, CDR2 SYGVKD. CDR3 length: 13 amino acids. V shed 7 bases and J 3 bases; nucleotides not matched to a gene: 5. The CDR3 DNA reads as TGTGCCATCAAGACAGGGAGGGACACTGAAGCTTTCTTT. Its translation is CAIKTGRDTEAFF.

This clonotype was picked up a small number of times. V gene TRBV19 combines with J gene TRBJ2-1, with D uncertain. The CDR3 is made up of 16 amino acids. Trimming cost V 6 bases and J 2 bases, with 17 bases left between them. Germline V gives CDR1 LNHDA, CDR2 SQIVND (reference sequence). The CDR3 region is CASRRAGLRAYNEQFF. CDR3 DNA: TGTGCCAGTAGACGTGCAGGCCTAAGGGCCTACAATGAGCAGTTCTTC. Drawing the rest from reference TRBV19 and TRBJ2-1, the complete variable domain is DGGITQSPKYLFRKEGQNVTLSCEQNLNHDAMYWYRQDPGQGLRLIYYSQIVNDFQKGDIAEGYSVSREKKESFPLTVTSAQKNPTAFYLCASRRAGLRAYNEQFFGPGTRLTVL.